This T cell receptor (beta chain) was identified in a study of blood T cell repertoires in COVID-19. Study context: Researchers got acute and convalescent COVID-19 samples from the United States, Italy and Spain. T cells, B-cell-depleted T cells, or PBMCs supplied cDNA or gDNA.

The CDR3 runs to 14 residues. Germline CDR1 is SGHDT and CDR2 is YYEEEE. V was cut by 4 bases and J by 7 bases, with 14 bases left in between. Data came from immunoSEQ multiplex PCR; TCRdb stores just in-frame clones and leaves some out. The repertoire has about 280,000 clones, 70% to 90% of them found once; the top ten carry 2.1%. V and J are TRBV5-6 and TRBJ2-2, with D maybe TRBD2 (5 bases). This clonotype was sampled from a woman in her twenties or thirties who had recovered from COVID-19. The sample comprised peripheral blood. Here the CDR3 reads CASSAGPRGGELFF. The CDR3 DNA reads as TGTGCCAGCAGCGCGGGCCCCCGGGGCGGGGAGCTGTTTTTT.